This record concerns one T cell receptor (beta chain) sequence. Other nucleotide sequences in the sample specify the same CDR3. These data come from a study of blood T cell repertoires in COVID-19. Study summary: Researchers got acute and convalescent COVID-19 samples from the United States, Italy and Spain. T cells, B-cell-depleted T cells, or PBMCs provided the cDNA or gDNA that served as material.

TCRdb's copy holds only in-frame clones and misses some; the assay was immunoSEQ multiplex PCR. This table has 240,000 or so clones, approximately 84% appearing once. CDR3 length: 13 residues. The trim removed 6 bases at V and 2 bases at J, leaving 3 bases unmatched. The genes are TRBV12-3 or TRBV12-4 and TRBJ1-2; TRBD1 aligns across 7 bases. This sequence originates from a woman over 75 with acute or convalescent COVID-19. The source material was peripheral blood. For the CDR3, the DNA is TGTGCCAGCAGCCCGGACAGGAACTATGGCTACACCTTC. It yields the protein CASSPDRNYGYTF.